Listed here are 15 T cell receptor beta chains from one sample, sequenced in a study of blood T cell repertoires in COVID-19. Produced via immunoSEQ multiplex PCR; TCRdb's table is partial and in-frame only. The table includes over 150,000 clones, approximately 83% detected once. Sequenced sample: peripheral blood. All receptors come from a woman aged 60-75 years with COVID-19, enrolled during active disease.

This clone showed up just a few times. This sequence joins TRBV29-1 and TRBJ1-5; TRBD1 agrees at 8 bases. CDR3 length: 13 amino acids. In germline, CDR1 is SQVTM, CDR2 ANQGSEA. The junction had 4 bases not matched to a gene; V was cut back by 4 bases and J by 5 bases. CDR3 sequence reads: CSVAGGEYQPQHF. In DNA form, the CDR3 reads TGCAGCGTTGCAGGGGGCGAGTATCAGCCCCAGCATTTT.

The V call is TRBV7-9, the J call TRBJ1-2; 7 positions agree with TRBD1. Germline CDR1 reads SEHNR; CDR2 reads FQNEAQ (reference sequence). The trim removed 1 base at V and 6 bases at J, leaving 5 bases unmatched. The CDR3 consists of 14 residues. CDR3 residues: CASSLGQGKDGYTF. The CDR3 bases are TGTGCCAGCAGCTTAGGACAGGGAAAGGATGGCTACACCTTC. The variable domain in full, completed from reference TRBV7-9 and TRBJ1-2, reads DTGVSQNPRHKITKRGQNVTFRCDPISEHNRLYWYRQTLGQGPEFLTYFQNEAQLEKSRLLSDRFSAERPKGSFSTLEIQRTEQGDSAMYLCASSLGQGKDGYTFGSGTRLTVV.

Only one count was recorded for this clone. The chain is built from TRBV6-5 and TRBJ1-5, with D tentatively TRBD1 (5 bases). This CDR3 comprises 14 residues. From germline, CDR1 is MNHEY and CDR2 SVGAGI. V was shortened by 5 bases and J by 3 bases, with 11 bases between the two germline ends. The CDR3 region is CASSTGRDNQPQHF. The CDR3 DNA is TGTGCCAGCAGTACAGGTAGGGACAATCAGCCCCAGCATTTT.

The rearrangement uses TRBV18 and TRBJ2-1, with D tentatively TRBD1 (5 bases). Looked up from germline, CDR1 is KGHSH and CDR2 is LQKENI. This CDR3 is 16 amino acids long. V gave up 8 bases and J gave up 4 bases, with 21 bases separating them. The CDR3 loop is CASAPQGLHAYNEQFF. The CDR3 region has the DNA TGTGCCAGCGCCCCTCAGGGTCTGCACGCTTACAATGAGCAGTTCTTC.

The rearrangement links TRBV2 to TRBJ1-5; D uncertain. CDR3 length equals 12 residues. With 6 bases removed from V and 1 base from J, the gap between germline ends came to 4 bases. Looked up from germline, CDR1 is SNHLY and CDR2 is FYNNEI. The CDR3 sequence is CASSYSNQPQHF. The CDR3 DNA is TGTGCCAGCAGCTACAGCAATCAGCCCCAGCATTTT.

The genes are TRBV29-1 and TRBJ2-1; 11 nucleotides match TRBD1. The CDR3 runs 13 residues. The germline V gene encodes CDR1 SQVTM and CDR2 ANQGSEA. Trimming took 4 bases from V and 6 from J; bases not matched to a gene: 2. CDR3 loop: CSVAGTGGNEQFF. The CDR3 bases are TGCAGCGTTGCCGGGACAGGGGGCAATGAGCAGTTCTTC.

V usage is TRBV6-4 and J usage is TRBJ2-2, with 8 nucleotides matching TRBD1. Per the germline V gene, CDR1 is MRHNA and CDR2 is SNTAGT. The trim removed 4 bases at V and 3 bases at J, leaving 10 bases unmatched. The CDR3 runs to 17 residues. The CDR3 coding sequence is TGTGCCAGCAGTGTTACACCAGGGGGCAGGTACACCGGGGAGCTGTTTTTT. Its translation: CASSVTPGGRYTGELFF.

This sequence joins TRBV23-1 and TRBJ1-1; TRBD1 matches 7 bases. TRBV23-1 is noted as an ORF with a role that remains uncertain. Losses at the gene ends were 3 bases for V and 4 bases for J; bases not matched to a gene: 11. The length of the CDR3 is 16 residues. The chain's CDR3 is CASSHPPTGRSTEAFF. Written as DNA, the CDR3 is TGCGCCAGCAGTCATCCCCCGACAGGGAGGTCCACTGAAGCTTTCTTT.

The chain recombines TRBV27 with TRBJ2-7; D not resolved. Trimming took 9 bases from V and 2 from J, leaving 14 bases between them. The V gene's germline CDR1 is MNHEY and CDR2 SMNVEV (reference sequence). The CDR3 consists of 13 residues. The CDR3 loop is CASGSTLAYEQYF. The CDR3 DNA reads as TGTGCCAGTGGGTCGACTCTCGCCTACGAGCAGTACTTC.

This clone was seen only a few times. This chain connects TRBV19 to TRBJ1-5; 9 bases map to TRBD1. The CDR3 is 16 amino acids. CDR1 LNHDA and CDR2 SQIVND come from the germline V gene (reference sequence). Trimming removed 4 bases from V and 8 bases from J; junction bases left unmatched: 12. The CDR3 nucleotides read TGTGCCAGTAGTACAACCGGGACAGGGTACGCAGAGCCCCAGCATTTT. Residues: CASSTTGTGYAEPQHF.

The chain carries TRBV5-1 and TRBJ2-7; 9 nucleotides align to TRBD1. Germline V CDR1 and CDR2: SGHRS, YFSETQ. The CDR3 is 16 amino acids. V trimming: 2 bases; J trimming: 3 bases; junction bases outside the gene matches: 9. CDR3 nucleotides: TGCGCCAGCAGCTTTGATTCCGGGACAGGGTTCTACGAGCAGTACTTC. This codes for CASSFDSGTGFYEQYF.

The genes are TRBV9 and TRBJ1-5; a weak D match, TRBD1 (6 bases). The CDR3 totals 15 residues. Trimming stripped 4 bases from V and 3 bases from J, with 14 bases between. Germline V gives CDR1 SGDLS, CDR2 YYNGEE. CDR3 sequence reads: CASSFRGQSNQPQHF. The CDR3 DNA reads TGTGCCAGCAGCTTTCGTGGACAGTCCAATCAGCCCCAGCATTTT.

In its sample, this clone was seen a few times. The CDR3, as DNA: TGTGCCAGCAGCCCCCGGGACAGGGCTTTATACTATGGCTACACCTTC. It specifies CASSPRDRALYYGYTF. This chain connects TRBV11-2 to TRBJ1-2; 9 positions agree with TRBD1. Per the germline V gene, CDR1 is SGHAT and CDR2 is FQNNGV. The CDR3 runs 16 residues. V dropped 5 bases and J dropped 3; count of bases not matched to a gene: 10.

V and J are TRBV6-5 and TRBJ1-2; 10 nucleotides line up with TRBD1. V gave up 11 bases and J gave up 4 bases; unmatched junction bases: 13. The germline gives CDR1 MNHEY, CDR2 SVGAGI. The CDR3 has 15 residues. CDR3 residues: CASFRQGARSYGYTF. The CDR3 DNA reads as TGTGCCTCTTTCCGACAGGGGGCGCGGAGCTATGGCTACACCTTC.

This clone showed up just once. The chain carries TRBV5-5 and TRBJ1-5; D gene ambiguous. This CDR3 has 14 residues. Trimming removed 2 bases at V and 3 bases at J, with 9 bases between. CDR1 SGHKS and CDR2 YYEKEE come from the germline V gene (reference sequence). In DNA, the CDR3 is TGTGCCAGCAGCTTCGACACTGACAATCAGCCCCAGCATTTT. This codes for CASSFDTDNQPQHF. The whole variable domain, remainder taken from reference TRBV5-5 and TRBJ1-5, is DAGVTQSPTHLIKTRGQQVTLRCSPISGHKSVSWYQQVLGQGPQFIFQYYEKEERGRGNFPDRFSARQFPNYSSELNVNALLLGDSALYLCASSFDTDNQPQHFGDGTRLSIL.